This note documents a single T cell receptor (beta chain) sequence. The sample comes from a study of blood T cell repertoires in COVID-19. This CDR3 comprises 14 residues. CDR1 and CDR2 from the germline V gene are ENHRY and SYGVKD. Trimming cost V 4 bases and J 0 bases, with 9 bases left between them. Measured with immunoSEQ multiplex PCR; TCRdb has only the in-frame clones, and not every one. The data contain about 190,000 clones, around nine tenths of them singletons. The V and J genes are TRBV10-3 and TRBJ1-1; D is possibly TRBD1 (6 bases). The sequenced sample consisted of peripheral blood. The sequence came from a man aged 35-49 years with active or convalescent COVID-19. This chain's CDR3 is CAISGTEMNTEAFF. CDR3 bases: TGTGCCATCAGTGGGACAGAAATGAACACTGAAGCTTTCTTT.